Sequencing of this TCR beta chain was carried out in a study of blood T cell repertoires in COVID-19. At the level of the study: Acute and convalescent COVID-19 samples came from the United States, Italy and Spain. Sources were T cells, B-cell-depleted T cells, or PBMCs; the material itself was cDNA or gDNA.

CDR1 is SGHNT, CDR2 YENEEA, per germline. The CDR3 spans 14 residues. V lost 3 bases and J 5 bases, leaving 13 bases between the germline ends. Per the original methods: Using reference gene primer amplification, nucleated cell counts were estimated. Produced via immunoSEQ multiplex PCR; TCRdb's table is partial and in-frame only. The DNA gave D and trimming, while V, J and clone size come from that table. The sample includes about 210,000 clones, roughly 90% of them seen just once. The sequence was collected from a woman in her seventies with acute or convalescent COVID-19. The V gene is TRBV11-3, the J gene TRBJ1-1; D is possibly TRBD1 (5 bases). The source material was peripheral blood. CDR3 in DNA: TGTGCCAGCAGCTTCACCAGGGTGTTGACTGAAGCTTTCTTT. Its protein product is CASSFTRVLTEAFF.